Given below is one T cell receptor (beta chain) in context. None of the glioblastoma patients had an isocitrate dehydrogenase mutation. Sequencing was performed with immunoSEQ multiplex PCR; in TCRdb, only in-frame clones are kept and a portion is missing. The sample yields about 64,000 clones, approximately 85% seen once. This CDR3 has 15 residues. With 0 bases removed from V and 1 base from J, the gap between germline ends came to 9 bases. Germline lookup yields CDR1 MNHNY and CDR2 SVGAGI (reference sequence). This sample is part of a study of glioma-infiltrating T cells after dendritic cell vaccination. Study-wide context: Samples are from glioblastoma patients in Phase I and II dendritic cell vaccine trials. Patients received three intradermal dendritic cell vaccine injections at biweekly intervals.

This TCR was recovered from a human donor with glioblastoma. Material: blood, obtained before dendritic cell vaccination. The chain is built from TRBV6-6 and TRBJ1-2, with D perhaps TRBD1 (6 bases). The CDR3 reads CASSYSSGVNYGYTF. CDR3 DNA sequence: TGTGCCAGCAGTTACTCGTCAGGGGTTAACTATGGCTACACCTTC.